Each of the 27 T cell receptor beta chains below was sequenced from the same sample in a study of CD8 T cells in Susac syndrome. When the RNA was reverse transcribed, random hexamers were used with an input of roughly 0.5 to 1 ug. TCRdb re-analysed the immunoSEQ multiplex PCR reads in MiXCR, keeping a single row per CDR3 protein. The data hold 80,000 to 95,000 distinct CDR3 sequences, with around 94% observed a single time. The sequenced material came from CD8+ T cells from PBMCs. The receptors were gathered from a human donor with Susac syndrome.

The V gene is TRBV7-9, the J gene TRBJ1-4; D is unclear. Trimming left V 3 bases short and J 6 bases short, with 8 bases between. The germline V gene has CDR1 SEHNR and CDR2 FQNEAQ (reference sequence). The CDR3 consists of 13 residues. CDR3 sequence reads: CASSFQVDEKLFF. CDR3 coding DNA: TGTGCCAGCAGCTTCCAAGTGGATGAAAAACTGTTTTTT.

This chain uses TRBV19 with TRBJ1-5; D not certain. Germline lookup yields CDR1 LNHDA and CDR2 SQIVND (reference sequence). The CDR3 sequence is 13 residues long. V lost 3 bases, J lost 2 bases, and 5 bases lay in between. CDR3 bases: TGTGCCAGTAGTATCTACGGCAATCAGCCCCAGCATTTT. Its translation: CASSIYGNQPQHF.

The chain carries TRBV28 and TRBJ2-3; a possible D gene is TRBD1 (6 bases). The CDR3 has 15 residues. Germline CDR1 and CDR2: MDHEN and SYDVKM. Between the trimmed V and J ends, which lost 3 bases and 5 bases, there was a span of 15 bases. The CDR3: CASSFRQGFRDTQYF. The CDR3 DNA sequence: TGTGCCAGCAGTTTCCGCCAGGGGTTCAGAGATACGCAGTATTTT. Filled out from reference TRBV28 and TRBJ2-3, the complete variable domain reads DVKVTQSSRYLVKRTGEKVFLECVQDMDHENMFWYRQDPGLGLRLIYFSYDVKMKEKGDIPEGYSVSREKKERFSLILESASTNQTSMYLCASSFRQGFRDTQYFGPGTRLTVL.

The chain uses TRBV6-5 and TRBJ2-7; D may correspond to TRBD1 or TRBD2 (5 bases each). In germline, CDR1 is MNHEY, CDR2 SVGAGI. This CDR3 spans 15 amino acids. V dropped 0 bases and J dropped 0 bases, with 9 bases sitting between them. The CDR3 DNA reads as TGTGCCAGCAGTTACTCCCGGGACGACTCCTACGAGCAGTACTTC. It codes for CASSYSRDDSYEQYF.

The rearrangement joins TRBV19 to TRBJ1-6; D gene unclear. Trimming removed 1 base from V and 8 bases from J, with 18 bases in between. The CDR3 extends over 17 amino acids. Germline V lookup: CDR1 LNHDA, CDR2 SQIVND (reference sequence). CDR3 loop: CASSIGGKGRWHSPLHF. CDR3 bases: TGTGCCAGTAGTATAGGAGGAAAGGGCCGGTGGCATTCACCCCTCCACTTT.

This chain uses TRBV5-6 with TRBJ1-1; D not resolved. The CDR3 sequence is 15 residues long. V lost 4 bases and J lost 3, with 16 bases in between. Germline lookup yields CDR1 SGHDT and CDR2 YYEEEE. CDR3 residues: CASSGELEADTEAFF. The CDR3 DNA reads as TGTGCCAGCAGCGGGGAGTTGGAGGCAGACACTGAAGCTTTCTTT.

CDR3 nucleotides: TGTGCCAGCAGTGGGGACAGGGCCTATAGCAATCAGCCCCAGCATTTT. It specifies CASSGDRAYSNQPQHF. The chain links TRBV2 to TRBJ1-5; 9 bases fit TRBD1. J lost 0 bases, V lost 4 bases, and 4 bases had no gene match. The germline V gene encodes CDR1 SNHLY and CDR2 FYNNEI. There are 16 residues in the CDR3.

The rearrangement uses TRBV20-1 and TRBJ2-5, with D perhaps matching TRBD2 (6 bases). Germline V gene sequence: CDR1 DFQATT, CDR2 SNEGSKA (reference sequence). Trimming removed 0 bases at V and 1 base at J, with 12 bases between. There are 15 residues in the CDR3. DNA of the CDR3: TGCAGTGCTAGAGAACCTCGGCGGGGCCAAGAGACCCAGTACTTC. Its protein is CSAREPRRGQETQYF.

The CDR3 reads CAWTQGAGQPQHF. CDR3 nucleotide sequence: TGTGCCTGGACCCAGGGGGCCGGTCAGCCCCAGCATTTT. The chain couples TRBV30 to TRBJ1-5; TRBD1 aligns across 8 bases. Germline V gives CDR1 GTSNPN, CDR2 SVGIG (reference sequence). V trimming: 4 bases; J trimming: 6 bases; junction bases outside the gene matches: 5. The CDR3 covers 13 residues.

The rearrangement joins TRBV29-1 to TRBJ1-1; 8 bases agree with TRBD1. The CDR3 runs 14 residues. CDR1 and CDR2 from the germline V gene are SQVTM and ANQGSEA. The V and J ends lost 7 bases and 2 bases, in that order; junction bases with no gene match: 9. The chain's CDR3 is CSGDPGQVNTEAFF. CDR3 coding DNA: TGCAGCGGGGACCCGGGACAGGTAAACACTGAAGCTTTCTTT.

The chain recombines TRBV28 with TRBJ2-2; 7 nucleotides line up with TRBD1. The V gene's germline CDR1 is MDHEN and CDR2 SYDVKM. After removal of 6 bases from V and 6 bases from J, the junction contained 4 bases not matched to a gene. The CDR3 length is 13 residues. CDR3 region: CASSITGAGELFF. For the CDR3, the DNA is TGTGCCAGCAGCATAACAGGGGCCGGGGAGCTGTTTTTT.

V usage is TRBV11-2 and J usage is TRBJ2-6; possibly TRBD1 or TRBD2 for D (5 bases each). This CDR3 has 14 residues. V dropped 2 bases and J dropped 8 bases, with 10 bases sitting between them. From germline, CDR1 is SGHAT and CDR2 FQNNGV. The CDR3 region is CASSLPGPPNVLTF. CDR3 sequence (DNA): TGTGCCAGCAGCTTACCGGGACCACCCAACGTCCTGACTTTC.

The chain is built from TRBV29-1 and TRBJ2-7; D is unclear. The V gene lost 3 bases and the J gene lost 5 bases, with 11 bases spanning the gap. CDR3 size: 12 residues. The germline V gene encodes CDR1 SQVTM and CDR2 ANQGSEA. CDR3 amino acids: CSVEISSDEQYF. The CDR3 DNA follows: TGCAGCGTTGAGATTTCTAGTGACGAGCAGTACTTC.

The rearrangement uses TRBV27 and TRBJ1-1; D may be TRBD1 (6 bases). Germline assignment: CDR1 MNHEY and CDR2 SMNVEV (reference sequence). The germline V and J ends were trimmed by 6 bases and 3 bases, with 14 bases remaining between them. CDR3 length: 14 residues. The chain's CDR3 is CASSHNRVDTEAFF. CDR3 DNA: TGTGCCAGCAGCCATAACAGGGTAGACACTGAAGCTTTCTTT.

The chain has TRBV6-2 or TRBV6-3 and TRBJ2-5; the D gene is possibly TRBD2 (5 bases). Germline CDR1 is MNHEY and CDR2 is SVGEGT. Trimming removed 6 bases at V and 2 bases at J, with 19 bases between. The CDR3 runs to 16 residues. CDR3: CASRPRLDYQQETQYF. As DNA, the CDR3 is TGTGCCAGCAGACCCAGACTTGACTACCAGCAAGAGACCCAGTACTTC.

The chain recombines TRBV5-5 with TRBJ2-5; D is uncertain. This CDR3 is built from 16 residues. Germline V gives CDR1 SGHKS, CDR2 YYEKEE (reference sequence). The V end lost 1 base, the J end lost 0 bases, and 13 bases lay between the germline ends. The CDR3 spells CASSLLPWLYQETQYF. The CDR3 DNA reads TGTGCCAGCAGCTTGTTACCCTGGCTCTACCAAGAGACCCAGTACTTC.

J is TRBJ1-2 and V is TRBV7-9, with D perhaps TRBD1 (5 bases). This CDR3 region has 13 residues. The V gene lost 5 bases and the J gene lost 4 bases, with 11 bases spanning the gap. The V gene's germline CDR1 is SEHNR and CDR2 FQNEAQ (reference sequence). The CDR3 loop reads CASSLGEIYGYTF. The CDR3 nucleotides read TGTGCCAGCAGCCTAGGGGAGATCTATGGCTACACCTTC.

V is TRBV6-4 and J is TRBJ2-3; TRBD1 matches at 10 bases. Germline assignment: CDR1 MRHNA and CDR2 SNTAGT. V lost 0 bases to trimming and J lost 4 bases; unmatched junction nucleotides: 1. The CDR3 is made up of 15 amino acids. CDR3 coding DNA: TGTGCCAGCAGTGACTCGACAGGGGGCGCAGATACGCAGTATTTT. It yields the protein CASSDSTGGADTQYF.

This chain links TRBV6-5 with TRBJ2-2; D call uncertain. Trimming took off 0 bases at V and 7 bases at J, with 9 bases between the two ends. Germline V gene data show CDR1 as MNHEY and CDR2 as SVGAGI. CDR3 size: 14 residues. The CDR3 loop is CASSYSLSDGELFF. Here the CDR3 DNA reads TGTGCCAGCAGTTACTCCCTTAGTGACGGGGAGCTGTTTTTT.

This rearrangement joins TRBV7-8 to TRBJ2-7, with D tentatively TRBD1 or TRBD2 (5 bases each). Looked up from germline, CDR1 is SGHVS and CDR2 is FQNEAQ. This CDR3 has 14 amino acids. V lost 1 base and J 2 bases, leaving 9 bases between the germline ends. The CDR3, as DNA: TGTGCCAGCAGCTTAGGGGGGTCGGCCTACGAGCAGTACTTC. Its protein is CASSLGGSAYEQYF.

This chain uses TRBV5-1 with TRBJ2-7; TRBD1 matches 9 bases. V lost 3 bases to trimming and J lost 3 bases; unmatched junction nucleotides: 1. The germline V gene encodes CDR1 SGHRS and CDR2 YFSETQ. The CDR3 has 13 residues. The CDR3 loop reads CASSWTGDYEQYF. The CDR3 DNA reads TGCGCCAGCAGCTGGACAGGGGACTACGAGCAGTACTTC.

J is TRBJ1-2 and V is TRBV27; D perhaps matches TRBD1 (5 bases). Deletions cut 6 bases from V and 8 bases from J, with 16 bases between. CDR1 MNHEY and CDR2 SMNVEV come from the germline V gene (reference sequence). The CDR3 is 13 amino acids. CDR3 sequence (DNA): TGTGCCAGCAGCTATCGGGGGGACGGCGGCTACACCTTC. This sequence encodes CASSYRGDGGYTF.

The rearrangement links TRBV27 to TRBJ2-4; 11 nucleotides align to TRBD1. J lost 6 bases, V lost 2 bases, and 3 bases had no gene match. Germline values: CDR1 MNHEY, CDR2 SMNVEV (reference sequence). The length of the CDR3 is 15 residues. DNA of the CDR3: TGTGCCAGCAGTTTAGGGACAGGGGGAGGAAACATTCAGTACTTC. Amino acids: CASSLGTGGGNIQYF.

The rearrangement joins TRBV28 to TRBJ1-5; D unclear. Trimming pared 8 bases from V and 12 bases from J, leaving 5 bases between. The CDR3 covers 8 residues. Germline V gives CDR1 MDHEN, CDR2 SYDVKM. The CDR3 here is CASGIQHF. As DNA, the CDR3 is TGTGCCAGCGGAATCCAGCATTTT.

The chain uses TRBV27 and TRBJ2-7; D is undetermined. The length of the CDR3 is 13 residues. Trimming took 5 bases from V and 4 from J, leaving 12 bases between them. In germline, CDR1 is MNHEY, CDR2 SMNVEV (reference sequence). CDR3 sequence: CASSPSVVYEQYF. In DNA form, the CDR3 reads TGTGCCAGCAGTCCGAGTGTAGTTTACGAGCAGTACTTC.

The chain is built from TRBV4-2 and TRBJ2-7; 8 positions match TRBD2. The germline gives CDR1 LGHNA, CDR2 YNFKEQ. Unmatched junction bases numbered 9, after V lost 3 bases and J lost 5 bases. The CDR3 contains 15 residues. The CDR3 coding sequence is TGTGCCAGCAGCCATACTATGGCGGGAGGAGACGAGCAGTACTTC. Translation gives CASSHTMAGGDEQYF.

V usage is TRBV13 and J usage is TRBJ2-1; the D gene is possibly TRBD2 (6 bases). CDR3 size: 12 residues. Trimming shortened V by 4 bases and J by 10 bases, and 11 bases separated the two germline ends. Per germline, CDR1 PRHDT and CDR2 FYEKMQ (reference sequence). CDR3 residues: CASSSSGEEQFF. CDR3 DNA sequence: TGTGCCAGCAGCTCTTCGGGAGAAGAGCAGTTCTTC.